This T cell receptor (beta chain) stems from a study of shared clonotypes between healthy human individuals. The method was immunoSEQ multiplex PCR; TCRdb's version includes in-frame clones alone and lacks a portion of them. The table records 550,000 to 850,000 clones, approximately 74% of them present only once. Donors were healthy HIV-negative adults without recently reported acute infections or vaccinations. Partitioning of CD4+ cells yielded a CD45RA+ naive subset and a CD45RA-negative memory subset. V lost 3 bases, J lost 4 bases, and 8 bases stayed unmatched. This CDR3 is built from 15 residues. In germline, CDR1 is KGHSH, CDR2 LQKENI.

Sequencing was performed on memory CD4+ T cells sorted from blood. The subset: CD45RA-negative fraction. The TCR originated in a woman under 40 in good health. This rearrangement joins TRBV18 to TRBJ2-7; 8 positions match TRBD1. CDR3 coding DNA: TGTGCCAGCTCACCTAAGACAGGGGAGAGGTACGAGCAGTACTTC. It yields the protein CASSPKTGERYEQYF.